A single sample gave rise to the 10 T cell receptor beta chains below, sequenced in a study of cytomegalovirus exposure and HLA in healthy donors. Primers for the PCR totalled 60 Vbeta and 13 Jbeta. Here immunoSEQ multiplex PCR was the method, and the copy in TCRdb shows in-frame clones only, minus some. Recorded here are roughly 120,000 clones; the top ten clones represent about 2.2%. The sequenced material came from PBMCs. The receptor source for this set is a middle-aged man in good health and CMV-seronegative.

V gene TRBV5-1 combines with J gene TRBJ2-2; TRBD1 is a possible D gene (6 bases). CDR3 length: 13 residues. From germline, CDR1 is SGHRS and CDR2 YFSETQ. Trimming took off 4 bases at V and 7 bases at J, with 11 bases between the two ends. The CDR3 is CASSTGTYGELFF. The CDR3 DNA sequence: TGCGCCAGCAGCACCGGGACATACGGGGAGCTGTTTTTT.

The genes are TRBV13 and TRBJ2-5, with D perhaps matching TRBD2 (6 bases). TRBJ2-7 matches the DNA end more closely, so the J call is doubtful. Germline CDR1 reads PRHDT; CDR2 reads FYEKMQ (reference sequence). The CDR3 consists of 14 residues. The CDR3 DNA is TGTGCCAGCAGCGCAAGGAGGGCTACCTACGAGCAGTACTTC. Its translation is CASSARRATYEQYF.

This sequence joins TRBV11-3 and TRBJ2-7; D gene uncertain. Looked up from germline, CDR1 is SGHNT and CDR2 is YENEEA. The CDR3 is 14 amino acids. V lost 5 bases and J lost 2, with 13 bases in between. CDR3 in amino acids: CASSHRLKPYEQYF. The CDR3 DNA is TGTGCCAGCAGCCATCGACTCAAACCCTACGAGCAGTACTTC.

This chain links TRBV5-1 with TRBJ2-7, with TRBD1 identical over 8 bases. The germline gives CDR1 SGHRS, CDR2 YFSETQ. J lost 3 bases, V lost 1 base, and 6 bases had no gene match. The CDR3 totals 15 residues. This CDR3 reads CASSLSVGTGYEQYF. The DNA for the CDR3 is TGCGCCAGCAGCTTGTCGGTGGGGACAGGCTACGAGCAGTACTTC.

The chain recombines TRBV5-1 with TRBJ1-3; the D gene is possibly TRBD1 (5 bases). The germline V gene encodes CDR1 SGHRS and CDR2 YFSETQ. The CDR3 consists of 16 residues. V lost 0 bases to trimming and J lost 0 bases, with 10 bases between them. The CDR3: CASSLAGGSSGNTIYF. The CDR3 DNA is TGCGCCAGCAGCTTGGCCGGGGGTTCCTCTGGAAACACCATATATTTT. Drawing the rest from reference TRBV5-1 and TRBJ1-3, the complete variable domain is KAGVTQTPRYLIKTRGQQVTLSCSPISGHRSVSWYQQTPGQGLQFLFEYFSETQRNKGNFPGRFSGRQFSNSRSEMNVSTLELGDSALYLCASSLAGGSSGNTIYFGEGSWLTVV.

About this clone itself: An end of the junction does not agree with germline; a read error may underlie this. The chain couples TRBV7-7 to TRBJ2-1; a weak D match, TRBD2 (5 bases). Germline V gives CDR1 SSHAT, CDR2 FNYEAQ (reference sequence). The CDR3 runs to 15 residues. DNA of the CDR3: TGTGCTAGCAGCCCACTAGGAAGCTCCTACAATGAGCAGTTCTTC. It is translated as CASSPLGSSYNEQFF.

The V and J genes are TRBV5-8 and TRBJ1-5; a possible D gene is TRBD1 (5 bases). Trimming took 0 bases from V and 6 from J, leaving 7 bases between them. CDR1 SGHTS and CDR2 YDEGEE come from the germline V gene. The CDR3 totals 13 residues. CDR3 in DNA: TGTGCCAGCAGCTTGGAGCAGGGTCAGCCCCAGCATTTT. Its protein product is CASSLEQGQPQHF.

The chain employs TRBV6-1 and TRBJ2-2, with TRBD2 as a possible D gene (7 bases). Germline V lookup: CDR1 MNHNS, CDR2 SASEGT. Trimming removed 6 bases at V and 6 bases at J, with 17 bases between. The CDR3 has 15 amino acids. The CDR3 region is CASRSSGGRPGELFF. CDR3 nucleotide sequence: TGTGCCAGCAGATCATCGGGGGGCCGCCCCGGGGAGCTGTTTTTT.

The chain is built from TRBV5-5 and TRBJ2-3; maybe TRBD1 (6 bases). The CDR3 length is 17 residues. The germline CDR1 and CDR2 sequences are SGHKS and YYEKEE (reference sequence). Trimming removed 4 bases from V and 5 bases from J, with 23 bases in between. CDR3: CASSHKRRTVERDTQYF. In DNA form, the CDR3 reads TGTGCCAGCAGCCACAAGCGTAGGACAGTCGAACGAGATACGCAGTATTTT.

The chain couples TRBV6-1 to TRBJ1-2; 8 bases fit TRBD1. The germline V gene has CDR1 MNHNS and CDR2 SASEGT. The CDR3 is made up of 14 amino acids. V lost 4 bases, J lost 2 bases, and 3 bases stayed unmatched. CDR3 DNA: TGTGCCAGCAGTGTAGACAGGGGAAACTATGGCTACACCTTC. This sequence encodes CASSVDRGNYGYTF.